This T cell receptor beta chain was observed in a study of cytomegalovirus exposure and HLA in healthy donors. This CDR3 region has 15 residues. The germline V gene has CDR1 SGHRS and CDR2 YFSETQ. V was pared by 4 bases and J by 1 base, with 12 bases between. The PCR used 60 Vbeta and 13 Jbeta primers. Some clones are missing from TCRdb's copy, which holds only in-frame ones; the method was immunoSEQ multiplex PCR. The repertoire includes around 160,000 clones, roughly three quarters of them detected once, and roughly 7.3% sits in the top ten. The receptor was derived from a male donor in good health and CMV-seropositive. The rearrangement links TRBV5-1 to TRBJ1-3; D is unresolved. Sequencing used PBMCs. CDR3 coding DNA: TGCGCCAGCAGCAGAACTGGGGAGTCTGGAAACACCATATATTTT. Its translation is CASSRTGESGNTIYF. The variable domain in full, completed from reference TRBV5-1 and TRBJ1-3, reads KAGVTQTPRYLIKTRGQQVTLSCSPISGHRSVSWYQQTPGQGLQFLFEYFSETQRNKGNFPGRFSGRQFSNSRSEMNVSTLELGDSALYLCASSRTGESGNTIYFGEGSWLTVV.